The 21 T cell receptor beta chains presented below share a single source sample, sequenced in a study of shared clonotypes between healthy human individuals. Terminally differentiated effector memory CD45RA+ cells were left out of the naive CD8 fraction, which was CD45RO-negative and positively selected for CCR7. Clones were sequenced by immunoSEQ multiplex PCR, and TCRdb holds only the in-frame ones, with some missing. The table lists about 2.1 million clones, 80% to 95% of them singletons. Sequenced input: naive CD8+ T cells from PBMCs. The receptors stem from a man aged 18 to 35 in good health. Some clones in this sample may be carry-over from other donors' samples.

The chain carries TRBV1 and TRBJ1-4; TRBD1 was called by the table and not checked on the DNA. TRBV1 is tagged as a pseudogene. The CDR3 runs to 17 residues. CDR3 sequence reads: CTSSQDVCSRGGEKLFF. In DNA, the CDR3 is TGCACCAGCAGCCAAGATGTATGTTCCAGGGGTGGTGAAAAACTGTTTTTT.

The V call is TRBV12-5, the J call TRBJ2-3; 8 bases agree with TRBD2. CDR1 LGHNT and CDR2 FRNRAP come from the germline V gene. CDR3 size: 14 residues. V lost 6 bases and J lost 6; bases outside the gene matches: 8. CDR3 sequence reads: CASGQTSEGDTQYF. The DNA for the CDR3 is TGTGCTAGTGGCCAGACTAGCGAGGGCGATACGCAGTATTTT.

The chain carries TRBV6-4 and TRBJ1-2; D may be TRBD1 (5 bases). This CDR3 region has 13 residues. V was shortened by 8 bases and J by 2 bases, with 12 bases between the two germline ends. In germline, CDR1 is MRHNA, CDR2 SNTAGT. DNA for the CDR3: TGTGCCAGCTGGGGCGGCTGGAACTATGGCTACACCTTC. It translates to CASWGGWNYGYTF.

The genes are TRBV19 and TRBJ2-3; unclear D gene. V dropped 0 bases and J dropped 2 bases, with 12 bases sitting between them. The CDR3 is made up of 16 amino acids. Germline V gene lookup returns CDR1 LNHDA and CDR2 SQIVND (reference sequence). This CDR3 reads CASSIDLETPTDTQYF. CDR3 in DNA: TGTGCCAGTAGTATAGATCTCGAGACACCCACAGATACGCAGTATTTT.

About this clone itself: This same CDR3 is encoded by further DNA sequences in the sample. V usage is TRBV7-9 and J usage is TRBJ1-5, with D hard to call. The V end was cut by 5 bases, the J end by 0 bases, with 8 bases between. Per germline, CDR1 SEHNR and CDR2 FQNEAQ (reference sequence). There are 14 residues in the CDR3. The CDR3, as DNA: TGTGCCAGCAGCCTCGGAAATAGCAATCAGCCCCAGCATTTT. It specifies CASSLGNSNQPQHF.

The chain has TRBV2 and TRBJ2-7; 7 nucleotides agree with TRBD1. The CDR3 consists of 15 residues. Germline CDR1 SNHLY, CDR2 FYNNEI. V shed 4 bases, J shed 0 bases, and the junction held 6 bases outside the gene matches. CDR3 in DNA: TGTGCCAGCAGTGGACCCCAGGGGGTCTCCTACGAGCAGTACTTC. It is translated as CASSGPQGVSYEQYF.

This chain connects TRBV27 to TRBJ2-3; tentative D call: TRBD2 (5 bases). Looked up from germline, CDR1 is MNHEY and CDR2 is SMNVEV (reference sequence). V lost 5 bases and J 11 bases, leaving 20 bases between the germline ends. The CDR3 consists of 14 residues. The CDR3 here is CASSLRTGKGEQYF. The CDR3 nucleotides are TGTGCCAGCAGTCTCCGGACGGGGAAAGGCGAGCAGTATTTT.

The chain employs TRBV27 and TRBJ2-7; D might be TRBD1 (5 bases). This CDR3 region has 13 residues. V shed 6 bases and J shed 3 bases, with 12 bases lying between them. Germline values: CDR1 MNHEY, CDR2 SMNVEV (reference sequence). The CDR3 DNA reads TGTGCCAGCAGCACGGACAATTTCTACGAGCAGTACTTC. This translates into CASSTDNFYEQYF.

CDR3 bases: TGTGCCAGCAGCCCACCCCCCCAGGTGGGTTACAACTATGGCTACACCTTC. Translating gives CASSPPPQVGYNYGYTF. The chain couples TRBV9 to TRBJ1-2; the D is unclear. Trimming left V 4 bases short and J 2 bases short, with 21 bases between. The CDR3 has 17 amino acids. The germline CDR1 and CDR2 sequences are SGDLS and YYNGEE.

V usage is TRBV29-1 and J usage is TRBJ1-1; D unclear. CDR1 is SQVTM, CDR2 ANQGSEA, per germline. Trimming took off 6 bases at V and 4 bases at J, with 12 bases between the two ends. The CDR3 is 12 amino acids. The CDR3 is CSVQEGGTEAFF. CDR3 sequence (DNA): TGCAGCGTCCAAGAGGGTGGCACTGAAGCTTTCTTT.

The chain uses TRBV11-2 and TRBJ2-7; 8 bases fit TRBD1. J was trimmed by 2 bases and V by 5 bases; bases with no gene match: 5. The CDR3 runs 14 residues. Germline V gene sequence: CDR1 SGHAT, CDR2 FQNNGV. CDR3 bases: TGTGCCAGCAGCCCTCCGGACAGGGCCTACGAGCAGTACTTC. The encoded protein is CASSPPDRAYEQYF. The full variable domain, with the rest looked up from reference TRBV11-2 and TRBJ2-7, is EAGVAQSPRYKIIEKRQSVAFWCNPISGHATLYWYQQILGQGPKLLIQFQNNGVVDDSQLPKDRFSAERLKGVDSTLKIQPAKLEDSAVYLCASSPPDRAYEQYFGPGTRLTVT.

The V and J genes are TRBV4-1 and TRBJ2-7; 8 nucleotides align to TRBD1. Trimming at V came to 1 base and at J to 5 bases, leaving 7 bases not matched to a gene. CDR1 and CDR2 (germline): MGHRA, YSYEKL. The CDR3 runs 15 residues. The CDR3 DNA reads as TGCGCCAGCAGCCAAGCGCGGACAGGGTCCCACGAGCAGTACTTC. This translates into CASSQARTGSHEQYF.

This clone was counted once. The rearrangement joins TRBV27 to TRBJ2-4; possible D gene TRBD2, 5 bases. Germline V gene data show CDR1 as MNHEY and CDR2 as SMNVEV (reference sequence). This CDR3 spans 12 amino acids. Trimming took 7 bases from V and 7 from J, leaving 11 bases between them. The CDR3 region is CASTSPYNIQYF. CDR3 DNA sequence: TGTGCCAGCACTAGCCCTTACAACATTCAGTACTTC.

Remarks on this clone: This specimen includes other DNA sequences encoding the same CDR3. This chain's CDR3 is CASSQDRSASEQYF. As DNA, the CDR3 is TGCGCCAGCAGCCAAGATAGGTCGGCCTCCGAGCAGTACTTC. V usage is TRBV4-1 and J usage is TRBJ2-7; D uncertain. The CDR3 consists of 14 residues. The V gene's germline CDR1 is MGHRA and CDR2 YSYEKL. The V end lost 0 bases, the J end lost 6 bases, and 12 bases lay between the germline ends.

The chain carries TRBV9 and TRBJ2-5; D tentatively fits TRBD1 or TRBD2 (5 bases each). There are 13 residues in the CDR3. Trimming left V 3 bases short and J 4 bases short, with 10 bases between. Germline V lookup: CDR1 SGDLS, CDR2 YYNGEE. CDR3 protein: CASSGPGGETQYF. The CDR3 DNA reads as TGTGCCAGCAGCGGACCTGGGGGAGAGACCCAGTACTTC.

CDR3 DNA: TGTGCCATCAGTGGGACGTCCGGGGCAACGGGTGAGCAGTTCTTC. As protein: CAISGTSGATGEQFF. V usage is TRBV10-3 and J usage is TRBJ2-1; either TRBD1 or TRBD2 may fit D (5 bases each). V was shortened by 4 bases and J by 9 bases, with 19 bases between the two germline ends. The germline V gene encodes CDR1 ENHRY and CDR2 SYGVKD. This CDR3 region has 15 residues.

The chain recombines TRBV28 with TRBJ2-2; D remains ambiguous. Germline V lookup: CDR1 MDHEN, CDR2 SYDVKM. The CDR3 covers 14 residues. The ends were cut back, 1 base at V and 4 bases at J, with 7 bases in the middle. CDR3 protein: CASSLSGSTGELFF. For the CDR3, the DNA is TGTGCCAGCAGTTTATCGGGTTCCACCGGGGAGCTGTTTTTT.

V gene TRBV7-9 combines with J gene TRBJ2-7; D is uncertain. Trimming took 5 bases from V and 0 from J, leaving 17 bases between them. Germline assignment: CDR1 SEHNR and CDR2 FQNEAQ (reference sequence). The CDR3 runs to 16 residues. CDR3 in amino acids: CASSAYVSAPSYEQYF. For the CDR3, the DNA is TGTGCCAGCAGCGCCTATGTAAGCGCCCCCTCCTACGAGCAGTACTTC.

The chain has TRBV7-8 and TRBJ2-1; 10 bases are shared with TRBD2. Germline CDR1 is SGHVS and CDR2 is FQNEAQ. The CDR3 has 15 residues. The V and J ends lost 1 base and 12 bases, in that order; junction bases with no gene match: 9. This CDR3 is CASSLVFTKREGQFF. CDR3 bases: TGTGCCAGCAGCTTAGTCTTTACCAAGCGGGAGGGGCAGTTCTTC. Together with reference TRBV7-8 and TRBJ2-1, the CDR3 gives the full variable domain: GAGVSQSPRYKVAKRGQDVALRCDPISGHVSLFWYQQALGQGPEFLTYFQNEAQLDKSGLPSDRFFAERPEGSVSTLKIQRTQQEDSAVYLCASSLVFTKREGQFFGPGTRLTVL.

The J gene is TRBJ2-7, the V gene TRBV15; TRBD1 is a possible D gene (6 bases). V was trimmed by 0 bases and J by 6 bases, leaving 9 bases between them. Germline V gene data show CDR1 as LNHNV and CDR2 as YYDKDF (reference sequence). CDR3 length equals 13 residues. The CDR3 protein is CATSRDRDIEQYF. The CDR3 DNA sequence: TGTGCCACCAGCAGAGATCGGGACATCGAGCAGTACTTC.

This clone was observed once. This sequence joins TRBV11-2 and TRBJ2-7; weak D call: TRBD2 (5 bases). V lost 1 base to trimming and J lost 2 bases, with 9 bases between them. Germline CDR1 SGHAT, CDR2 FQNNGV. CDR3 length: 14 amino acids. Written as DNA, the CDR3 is TGTGCCAGCAGCTTAGGGAGGTCCACCTACGAGCAGTACTTC. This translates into CASSLGRSTYEQYF.